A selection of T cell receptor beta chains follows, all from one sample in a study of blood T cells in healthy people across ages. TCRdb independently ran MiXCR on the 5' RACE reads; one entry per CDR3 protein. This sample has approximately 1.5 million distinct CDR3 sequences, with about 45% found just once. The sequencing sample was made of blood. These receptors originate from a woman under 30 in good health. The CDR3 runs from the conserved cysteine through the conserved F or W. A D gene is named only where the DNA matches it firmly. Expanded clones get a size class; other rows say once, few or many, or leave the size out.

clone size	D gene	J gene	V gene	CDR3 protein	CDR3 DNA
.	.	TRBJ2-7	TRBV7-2	CASSLEQALYEQYF	TGTGCCAGCAGCTTAGAACAGGCCCTATACGAGCAGTACTTC
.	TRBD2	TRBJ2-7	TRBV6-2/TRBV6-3	CASSDPGGLSYEQYF	TGTGCCAGCAGTGACCCGGGAGGCCTGTCCTACGAGCAGTACTTC
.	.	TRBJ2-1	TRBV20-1	CSARDNAHEQFF	TGCAGTGCTAGAGATAATGCCCATGAGCAGTTCTTC
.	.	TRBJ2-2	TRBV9	CASSVEGLTGELFF	TGTGCCAGCAGCGTAGAGGGTCTCACCGGGGAGCTGTTTTTT
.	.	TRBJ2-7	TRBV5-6	CASSSPDSSYEQYF	TGTGCCAGCAGCTCCCCGGACAGCTCCTACGAGCAGTACTTC
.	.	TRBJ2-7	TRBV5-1	CASSLNGGSEYEQYF	TGCGCCAGCAGCTTGAATGGCGGCTCGGAATACGAGCAGTACTTC
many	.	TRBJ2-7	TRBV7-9	CASSFPNSYEQYF	TGTGCCAGCAGCTTCCCCAATTCCTACGAGCAGTACTTC
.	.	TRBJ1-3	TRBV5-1	CASSLAALGGNTIYF	TGCGCCAGCAGCTTGGCAGCTCTGGGGGGAAACACCATATATTTT
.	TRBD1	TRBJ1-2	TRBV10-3	CAIGENLLRDRGNYGYTF	TGTGCCATCGGTGAGAATTTACTCCGGGACAGGGGTAACTATGGCTACACCTTC
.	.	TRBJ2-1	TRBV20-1	CSARDESSYNEQFF	TGCAGTGCTAGAGATGAAAGCTCCTACAATGAGCAGTTCTTC
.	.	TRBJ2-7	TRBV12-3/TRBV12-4	CASSLGMTDEQYF	TGTGCCAGCAGTTTAGGTATGACGGACGAGCAGTACTTC
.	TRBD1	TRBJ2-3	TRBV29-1	CSVGQGVDTQYF	TGCAGCGTTGGACAGGGGGTCGATACGCAGTATTTT
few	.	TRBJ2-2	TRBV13	CASGTPNTGELFF	TGTGCCAGCGGGACGCCGAACACCGGGGAGCTGTTTTTT
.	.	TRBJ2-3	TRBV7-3	CASSQDPLYTTDTQYF	TGTGCCAGCAGCCAGGACCCGCTTTACACCACAGATACGCAGTATTTT
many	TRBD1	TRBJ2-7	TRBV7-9	CASSSIDRGLSYEQYF	TGTGCCAGCAGCTCCATCGACAGGGGGCTTTCCTACGAGCAGTACTTC
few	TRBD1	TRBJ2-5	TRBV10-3	CAIRDSGTGGGETQYF	TGTGCCATCAGGGACTCCGGGACAGGGGGAGGGGAGACCCAGTACTTC
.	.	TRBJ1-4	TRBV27	CASSKEFF	TGTGCCAGCAGTAAGGAGTTTTTT